The 24 T cell receptor beta chains in this list originate from one sample, sequenced in a study of identifying expanded T cells in peripheral blood. Clones were read by immunoSEQ multiplex PCR, and TCRdb kept only the in-frame ones, dropping some. The table lists about 97,000 clones, about 91% of them singletons. Sequenced sample: blood. All receptors come from a person between 18 and 75 years old in good health.

The DNA for the CDR3 is TGTGCCAGTAGTATGGGAGCCCGGCTGGGCACTGAAGCTTTCTTT. Translated: CASSMGARLGTEAFF. V gene TRBV19 combines with J gene TRBJ1-1, with D unclear. The CDR3 loop spans 15 amino acids. V was trimmed by 3 bases and J by 4 bases, leaving 15 bases between them. Germline lookup yields CDR1 LNHDA and CDR2 SQIVND (reference sequence).

This chain connects TRBV4-1 to TRBJ2-7; 8 bases agree with TRBD1. The CDR3 is made up of 16 amino acids. With 4 bases clipped from V and 4 bases from J, the junction kept 12 bases outside the gene matches. Germline V CDR1 and CDR2: MGHRA, YSYEKL. The CDR3 region has the DNA TGCGCCAGCAGCCCCAATAGAGCAGGGGGCAAGTACGAGCAGTACTTC. Protein: CASSPNRAGGKYEQYF.

V gene TRBV28 combines with J gene TRBJ1-1; no clear D gene. The CDR3 loop spans 12 amino acids. Germline lookup yields CDR1 MDHEN and CDR2 SYDVKM. V was pared by 3 bases and J by 3 bases, with 5 bases between. CDR3 residues: CASSLQDTEAFF. The CDR3, as DNA: TGTGCCAGCAGTTTGCAGGACACTGAAGCTTTCTTT.

This chain joins TRBV7-8 and TRBJ2-1; 8 positions agree with TRBD2. V lost 5 bases, J lost 6 bases, and 9 bases stayed unmatched. The germline V gene has CDR1 SGHVS and CDR2 FQNEAQ. This CDR3 has 15 amino acids. The CDR3 nucleotides read TGTGCCAGCAGCCCCAAAGAGGCGGGAGGCAATGAGCAGTTCTTC. Translated, it gives CASSPKEAGGNEQFF.

The rearrangement links TRBV7-9 to TRBJ2-1; 9 nucleotides line up with TRBD1. The CDR3 extends over 15 amino acids. Germline V gene lookup returns CDR1 SEHNR and CDR2 FQNEAQ (reference sequence). The V gene end was trimmed by 2 bases and the J gene end by 7 bases; junction bases not matched to a gene: 6. Here the CDR3 DNA reads TGTGCCAGCAGCTTATGGGACAGGGTTGTGAATGAGCAGTTCTTC. It translates to CASSLWDRVVNEQFF.

The sample holds a few counts of this clone. The rearrangement uses TRBV19 and TRBJ2-7; D possibly corresponds to TRBD2 (6 bases). The germline V gene has CDR1 LNHDA and CDR2 SQIVND (reference sequence). V dropped 3 bases and J dropped 2 bases, with 11 bases sitting between them. The CDR3 has 14 amino acids. For the CDR3, the DNA is TGTGCCAGTAGTATTGGAGGGGTAACCTACGAGCAGTACTTC. This encodes CASSIGGVTYEQYF.

This chain uses TRBV6-1 with TRBJ2-5; no firm D call. V lost 7 bases and J 5 bases, leaving 11 bases between the germline ends. This CDR3 comprises 12 residues. Per the germline V gene, CDR1 is MNHNS and CDR2 is SASEGT. The CDR3 sequence: CASNLNGETQYF. As DNA, the CDR3 is TGTGCCAGCAATCTAAATGGGGAGACCCAGTACTTC.

This sequence joins TRBV19 and TRBJ1-1; unclear D gene. The CDR3 runs 13 residues. CDR1 is LNHDA, CDR2 SQIVND, per germline (reference sequence). V was clipped by 9 bases and J by 2 bases, with 13 bases between them. The CDR3: CASRLGRNTEAFF. The CDR3 region has the DNA TGTGCCAGCAGGTTGGGCAGAAACACTGAAGCTTTCTTT.

This clone was detected once. CDR3 sequence reads: CASSLRTSGSYEQFF. The DNA for the CDR3 is TGTGCCAGCAGCTTACGGACTAGCGGGAGCTATGAGCAGTTCTTC. V usage is TRBV7-9 and J usage is TRBJ2-1; 13 nucleotides agree with TRBD2. J lost 8 bases, V lost 2 bases, and 3 bases had no gene match. The length of the CDR3 is 15 residues. Germline CDR1 is SEHNR and CDR2 is FQNEAQ (reference sequence).

The chain combines TRBV4-1 with TRBJ1-5; D unclear. This CDR3 region has 15 residues. Germline V CDR1 and CDR2: MGHRA, YSYEKL. V was cut by 0 bases and J by 9 bases, with 15 bases left in between. In DNA, the CDR3 is TGCGCCAGCAGCCAAGACGCGTTAGGCGGGCGGCCCCAGCATTTT. This gives the protein CASSQDALGGRPQHF.

This chain connects TRBV6-1 to TRBJ2-7; TRBD2 matches 14 bases. This CDR3 is built from 18 residues. Germline CDR1 is MNHNS and CDR2 is SASEGT. Trimming took 3 bases from V and 7 from J; bases not matched to a gene: 14. The CDR3 protein is CASSERLAGGPTRGEQYF. For the CDR3, the DNA is TGTGCCAGCAGTGAGAGACTAGCGGGAGGGCCCACTAGAGGTGAGCAGTACTTC.

The chain joins TRBV19 to TRBJ1-5; D might be TRBD1 (6 bases). The V end was cut by 0 bases, the J end by 0 bases, with 12 bases between. CDR3 size: 17 residues. The germline V gene has CDR1 LNHDA and CDR2 SQIVND (reference sequence). CDR3 loop: CASSIDAGVYSNQPQHF. Here the CDR3 DNA reads TGTGCCAGTAGTATAGATGCAGGGGTTTATAGCAATCAGCCCCAGCATTTT. Combining the CDR3 with reference TRBV19 and TRBJ1-5 gives the whole variable domain DGGITQSPKYLFRKEGQNVTLSCEQNLNHDAMYWYRQDPGQGLRLIYYSQIVNDFQKGDIAEGYSVSREKKESFPLTVTSAQKNPTAFYLCASSIDAGVYSNQPQHFGDGTRLSIL.

The V gene is TRBV11-2, the J gene TRBJ2-1; D not certain. The germline V gene encodes CDR1 SGHAT and CDR2 FQNNGV. V lost 11 bases and J 5 bases, leaving 16 bases between the germline ends. The CDR3 totals 13 residues. The CDR3 sequence: CASLGTKNNEQFF. The CDR3 nucleotides read TGTGCCTCATTGGGCACGAAAAACAATGAGCAGTTCTTC.

The J gene is TRBJ2-7, the V gene TRBV27; D is unresolved. Germline CDR1 and CDR2: MNHEY and SMNVEV (reference sequence). This CDR3 spans 15 amino acids. V was cut by 3 bases and J by 2 bases, with 14 bases left in between. The CDR3 DNA is TGTGCCAGCAGTTTGGGTGGTCAGTTCCCCTACGAGCAGTACTTC. Its protein product is CASSLGGQFPYEQYF.

This rearrangement joins TRBV6-5 to TRBJ1-6; D gene unclear. CDR3 length equals 13 residues. V lost 4 bases and J 7 bases, leaving 8 bases between the germline ends. The germline V gene encodes CDR1 MNHEY and CDR2 SVGAGI. CDR3 sequence: CASSSHWNSPLHF. The CDR3 region has the DNA TGTGCCAGCAGTTCCCATTGGAATTCACCCCTCCACTTT.

The chain employs TRBV2 and TRBJ2-1, with a weak D call TRBD2 (6 bases). V lost 6 bases and J 1 base, leaving 10 bases between the germline ends. The CDR3 loop spans 14 amino acids. CDR1 is SNHLY, CDR2 FYNNEI, per germline. The CDR3 DNA sequence: TGTGCCAGCAGCCGGGGGATTTCCTACAATGAGCAGTTCTTC. The encoded protein is CASSRGISYNEQFF.

V usage is TRBV6-5 and J usage is TRBJ1-4; D might be TRBD1 (5 bases). The CDR3 extends over 16 amino acids. CDR1 and CDR2 (germline): MNHEY, SVGAGI. Trimming removed 3 bases from V and 4 bases from J, with 15 bases in between. CDR3 in amino acids: CASSYSPTALNEKLFF. The CDR3 nucleotides are TGTGCCAGCAGTTATTCCCCGACAGCCCTTAATGAAAAACTGTTTTTT.

This sequence joins TRBV5-1 and TRBJ2-3; D tentatively fits TRBD1 or TRBD2 (5 bases each). V shed 5 bases and J shed 8 bases, with 24 bases lying between them. Looked up from germline, CDR1 is SGHRS and CDR2 is YFSETQ. This CDR3 is 16 amino acids long. CDR3 in amino acids: CASSPRGIGAAGTQYF. In DNA form, the CDR3 reads TGCGCCAGCAGTCCACGTGGGATCGGGGCAGCCGGTACGCAGTATTTT.

The V and J genes are TRBV19 and TRBJ2-6; no clear D. Trimming took 6 bases from V and 3 from J, leaving 15 bases between them. CDR3 size: 16 residues. CDR1 is LNHDA, CDR2 SQIVND, per germline (reference sequence). Here the CDR3 reads CASRQDGSLGANVLTF. As DNA, the CDR3 is TGTGCCAGTAGGCAAGACGGGTCTCTTGGGGCCAACGTCCTGACTTTC.

The chain's CDR3 is CASSGQGGKGTQYF. In DNA, the CDR3 is TGTGCCAGCAGCGGACAGGGCGGGAAGGGTACGCAGTATTTT. V gene TRBV7-3 combines with J gene TRBJ2-3; 8 positions agree with TRBD1. Germline V gene data show CDR1 as SGHTA and CDR2 as FQGTGA. The CDR3 sequence is 14 residues long. Trimming removed 5 bases from V and 8 bases from J; junction bases left unmatched: 9.

The chain carries TRBV2 and TRBJ2-1, with 8 bases lining up with TRBD1. CDR1 SNHLY and CDR2 FYNNEI come from the germline V gene. The CDR3 spans 13 residues. V lost 10 bases to trimming and J lost 5 bases; unmatched junction nucleotides: 7. CDR3 sequence reads: CANDRGANNEQFF. In DNA form, the CDR3 reads TGTGCCAACGACAGGGGAGCCAACAATGAGCAGTTCTTC.

This chain connects TRBV6-1 to TRBJ2-7; 7 nucleotides line up with TRBD1. Trimming removed 6 bases from V and 2 bases from J; junction bases left unmatched: 7. The CDR3 length is 14 residues. From germline, CDR1 is MNHNS and CDR2 SASEGT. The CDR3 bases are TGTGCCAGCAGCTGGACAGGTCAAGCCTACGAGCAGTACTTC. This gives the protein CASSWTGQAYEQYF.

This clone was counted a few times. The chain joins TRBV7-9 to TRBJ2-7, with TRBD1 matching 11 bases. The germline gives CDR1 SEHNR, CDR2 FQNEAQ (reference sequence). There are 15 residues in the CDR3. J was trimmed by 6 bases and V by 2 bases; bases with no gene match: 6. CDR3 sequence: CASSLRGQGASEQYF. The CDR3 nucleotides are TGTGCCAGCAGCTTACGAGGACAGGGGGCGTCCGAGCAGTACTTC.

The J gene is TRBJ1-4, the V gene TRBV21-1; the table's D gene call, TRBD1, was not cross checked with the DNA. TRBV21-1 is labeled a pseudogene. The CDR3 covers 14 residues. The CDR3 reads CASSKAPRGPELFF. CDR3 DNA: TGTGCCAGCAGCAAAGCTCCCAGGGGACCAGAACTGTTTTTT.